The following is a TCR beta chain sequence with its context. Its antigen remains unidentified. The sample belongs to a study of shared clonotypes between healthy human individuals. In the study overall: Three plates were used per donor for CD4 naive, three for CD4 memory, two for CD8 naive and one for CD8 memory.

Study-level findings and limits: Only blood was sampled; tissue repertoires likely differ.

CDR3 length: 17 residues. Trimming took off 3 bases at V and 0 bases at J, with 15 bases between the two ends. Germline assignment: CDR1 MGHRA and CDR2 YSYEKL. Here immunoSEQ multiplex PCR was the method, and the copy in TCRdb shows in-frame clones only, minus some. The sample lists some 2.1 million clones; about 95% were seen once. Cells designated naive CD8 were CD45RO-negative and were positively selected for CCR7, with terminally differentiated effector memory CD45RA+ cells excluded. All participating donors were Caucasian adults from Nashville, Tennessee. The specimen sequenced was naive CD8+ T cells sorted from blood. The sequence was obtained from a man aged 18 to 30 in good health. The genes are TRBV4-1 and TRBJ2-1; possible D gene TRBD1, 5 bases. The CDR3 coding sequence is TGCGCCAGCAGCCACCAGGGTTCGGTCAGCTCCTACAATGAGCAGTTCTTC. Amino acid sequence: CASSHQGSVSSYNEQFF.